What follows describes a single TCR beta chain. TCRdb keeps only in-frame clones here, not all; method: immunoSEQ multiplex PCR. The sample shows roughly 150,000 clones, around nine tenths of them seen only once. The data were taken from a study of blood T cell repertoires in COVID-19. Study summary: Whether acute or convalescent, the COVID-19 samples came from the United States, Italy and Spain. PBMCs, B-cell-depleted T cells, or T cells were the source of the cDNA or gDNA that made up the material.

The V gene lost 3 bases and the J gene lost 1 base, with 6 bases spanning the gap. Germline V CDR1 and CDR2: MNHNS, SASEGT. The CDR3 totals 13 residues. The sequencing input was peripheral blood. This chain connects TRBV6-1 to TRBJ1-1; D is possibly TRBD1 (6 bases). The receptor was isolated from a man over 45 who had recovered from COVID-19. The CDR3 DNA follows: TGTGCCAGCAGTGACAGGGGGAACACTGAAGCTTTCTTT. Protein product: CASSDRGNTEAFF.